This is a list of T cell receptor beta chains from one sample in a study of T cells in Graves' hyperthyroidism and ophthalmopathy. MiXCR, applied by TCRdb to the multiplex PCR reads, yields one record per CDR3 protein. The sample includes around 380,000 distinct CDR3 sequences, about 13% seen only once; the top ten take around 20%. The sample taken for sequencing was blood. These receptors were collected from a man aged 25-40 years with Graves' hyperthyroidism that later progressed to Graves' ophthalmopathy. CDR3s include the opening cysteine and the closing phenylalanine or tryptophan.

CASSLGGLDQPQHF | TRBV28
CASITSGAQETQYF | TRBV2
CASSLIETDNYGYTF | TRBV5-5
CAWTTSYSNQPQHF | TRBV30
CASSQKGQGYFYGYTF | TRBV14
CASSYRTGGAGYTF | TRBV5-1
CASSVKGLANYGYTF | TRBV25-1
CASSTQGNEQYF | TRBV5-1
CAWSTDSQETQYF | TRBV30
CASSLWGPTPTNEKLFF | TRBV18
CASSLAGGHNEQFF | TRBV5-1
CASRRDRSYNEQFF | TRBV12-3/TRBV12-4
CASSPDTSVGELFF | TRBV6-4
CASSFQYGVDTQYF | TRBV28
CASSLDRQETQYF | TRBV3-1
CASSWLGQGAEVEKLFF | TRBV5-1
CATSDATSGTYNEQFF | TRBV24-1
CASSETSGGTGELFF | TRBV10-2
CASSERETATGELFF | TRBV10-2
CASSPQGTERREQYF | TRBV5-1
CSATGLAGGPNTGELFF | TRBV20-1
CASSLSYRTANYGYTF | TRBV5-1
CASSPRTIYGYTF | TRBV6-1
CASSQLDTGNTIYF | TRBV3-1
CATSVGVRETQYF | TRBV18
CASSWGPGLTNNEQFF | TRBV6-1
CAISPGGRGEKLFF | TRBV10-3
CASSGWLAGTNTGELFF | TRBV7-9
CASSERVWVNTEAFF | TRBV6-1
CATSRSGFYEQYF | TRBV15
CASTDSRVLHRYSNQPQHF | TRBV25-1
CRGGGGTNTEAFF | TRBV20-1